In its sample, the clone carrying this T cell receptor beta chain was seen a few times. Its antigen is not identified. The TCRbeta library incorporated unique molecular identifiers. TCRdb itself ran the PCR reads through MiXCR, one entry per CDR3 protein. The profile shows a few hundred thousand distinct CDR3 sequences, about 7% of them singletons. This record belongs to a study of T-cell reconstitution after alpha-beta-depleted transplantation in children. The length of the CDR3 is 16 residues. After removal of 3 bases from V and 5 bases from J, the junction contained 9 bases not matched to a gene. Per germline, CDR1 SGHTA and CDR2 FQGNSA. Study-wide points: T cells produced anew were the main source of T-cell counts and diversity one year after transplant. Day-60 TCRbeta diversity that was high in some patients was derived from surviving recipient T cells and thymic progenitors.

The sample consisted of PBMCs, taken before TCRalphabeta/CD19-depleted stem cell transplant. V usage is TRBV7-2 and J usage is TRBJ2-5; TRBD2 matches 10 bases. This clonotype originated in a boy younger than 10 with acute lymphoblastic leukemia, due to receive a stem cell transplant. The CDR3 region has the DNA TGTGCCAGCAGCTTCCCCGGAGCGGGGGGGCGGGAGACCCAGTACTTC. Its protein product is CASSFPGAGGRETQYF.